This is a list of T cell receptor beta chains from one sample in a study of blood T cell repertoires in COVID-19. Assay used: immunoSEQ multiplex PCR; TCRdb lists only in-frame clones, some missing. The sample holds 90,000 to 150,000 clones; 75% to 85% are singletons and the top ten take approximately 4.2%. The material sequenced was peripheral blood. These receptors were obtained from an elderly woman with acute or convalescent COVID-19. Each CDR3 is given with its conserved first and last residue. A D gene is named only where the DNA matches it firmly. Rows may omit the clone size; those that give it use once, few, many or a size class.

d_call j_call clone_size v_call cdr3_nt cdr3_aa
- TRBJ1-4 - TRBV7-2 TGTGCCAGCAGCCTAGACGCAGCGACTAATGAAAAACTGTTTTTT CASSLDAATNEKLFF
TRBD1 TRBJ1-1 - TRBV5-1 TGCGCCAGCAGCTTGGAGGCGACAGGGGGTAAAGCTTTCTTT CASSLEATGGKAFF
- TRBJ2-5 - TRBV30 TGTGCCTGGAGTGGGGGGGGGCTAAAGACCCAGTACTTC CAWSGGGLKTQYF
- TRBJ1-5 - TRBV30 TGTGCCTGGAGTGTACAAGACAATCAGCCCCAGCATTTT CAWSVQDNQPQHF
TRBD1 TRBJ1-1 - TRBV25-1 TGTGCCAGCGATAGGACAGGAGGGAACACTGAAGCTTTCTTT CASDRTGGNTEAFF
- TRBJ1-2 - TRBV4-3 TGCGCCAGCAGCCAAGAAGGGAGGACCATCTATGGCTACACCTTC CASSQEGRTIYGYTF
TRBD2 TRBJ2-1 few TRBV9 TGTGCCAGCGATCCGGGACTAGCGGGTAAGTCCTACAATGAGCAGTTCTTC CASDPGLAGKSYNEQFF
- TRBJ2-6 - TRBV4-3 TGCGCCAGCAGCCAAGCCTATGCTGGGGCCAACGTCCTGACTTTC CASSQAYAGANVLTF
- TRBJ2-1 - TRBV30 TGTGCCTGGAGTACCAAAAATCCGGGACACCGTTCCTACAATGAGCAGTTCTTC CAWSTKNPGHRSYNEQFF
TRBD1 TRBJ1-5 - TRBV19 TGTGCCAGTGATAACAGGGGGGGTCAGCCCCAGCATTTT CASDNRGGQPQHF
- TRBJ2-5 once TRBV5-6 TGTGCCAGCAGCTTAATGGGGGGAGGACGAGAGACCCAGTACTTC CASSLMGGGRETQYF
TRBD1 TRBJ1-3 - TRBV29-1 TGCAGCGTTCAAGGGGGCGCGGTTGGAAACACCATATATTTT CSVQGGAVGNTIYF
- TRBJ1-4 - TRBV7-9 TGTGCCAGCAGTCCCGGACAGATTGTGACCTCTGAAAAACTGTTTTTT CASSPGQIVTSEKLFF
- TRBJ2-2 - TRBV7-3 TGTGCCAGCAGCTTCTCAGGTTCCGGGGAGCTGTTTTTT CASSFSGSGELFF
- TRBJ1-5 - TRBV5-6 TGTGCCAGCAGCCGACGGGAGGGGATGAATCAGCCCCAGCATTTT CASSRREGMNQPQHF
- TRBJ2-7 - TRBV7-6 TGTGCCAGCAGCTTTATAAACAAGGGACTGGTCTTC CASSFINKGLVF
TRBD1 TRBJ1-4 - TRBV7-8 TGTGCCAGCAGCTTAGTCTCTTATATCGGGACAGGGGGAAATGAAAAACTGTTTTTT CASSLVSYIGTGGNEKLFF
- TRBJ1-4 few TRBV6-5 TGTGCCAGCAGACCCCCGGGAGGGGGTTGGGAAAAACTGTTTTTT CASRPPGGGWEKLFF
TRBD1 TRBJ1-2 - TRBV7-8 TGTGCCAGCAGCTTGGGAGGACAGGGGAACGGCTACACCTTC CASSLGGQGNGYTF
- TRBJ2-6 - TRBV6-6 TGTGCCAGCAGCCCGAGATTAGGGGCCAACGTCCTGACTTTC CASSPRLGANVLTF
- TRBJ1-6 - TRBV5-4 TGTGCCAGCAGCCCGGGACTCAATTCACCCCTCCACTTT CASSPGLNSPLHF
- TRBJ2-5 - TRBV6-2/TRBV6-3 TGTGCCAGCAGTTACAGAGGCCGAAACCCATTCCGAGAGACCCAGTACTTC CASSYRGRNPFRETQYF
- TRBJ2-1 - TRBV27 TGTGCCAGCAGAAGTTTGGAGTCAAATGAGCAGTTCTTC CASRSLESNEQFF
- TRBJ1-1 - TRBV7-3 TGTGCCAGCAGCTTAGTAATGAACACTGAAGCTTTCTTT CASSLVMNTEAFF
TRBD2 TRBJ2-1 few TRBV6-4 TGTGCCAGCAGTGACCCAAACCCCGGGACTAGCGGGAGAGGATTCCCCTACAATGAGCAGTTCTTC CASSDPNPGTSGRGFPYNEQFF
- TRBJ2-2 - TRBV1 TGCACCAGCAGCCAAACCCAGACTAGCCCCGGGGAGCTGTTTTTT CTSSQTQTSPGELFF
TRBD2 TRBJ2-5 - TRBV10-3 TGTGCCATCAGTGAGGAGACTAGCGGGAGTAAGACCCAGTACTTC CAISEETSGSKTQYF
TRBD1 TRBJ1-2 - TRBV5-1 TGCGCCAGCAGCTGGGACAGGGACGGCTACACCTTC CASSWDRDGYTF